A selection of T cell receptor beta chains follows, all from one sample in a study of blood T cell repertoires in COVID-19. Profiling relied on immunoSEQ multiplex PCR, and the TCRdb table lists in-frame clones only, not all of them. The sample lists 200,000 to 250,000 clones; around nine tenths were seen once. Input material: PBMCs or T cells enriched from blood (not recorded which). Receptor source: a woman between 18 and 29 years old who had recovered from COVID-19. The CDR3 runs from the conserved cysteine through the conserved F or W. The D gene is left open where the match is weak. A row's size may be missing; if present it is once, few, many or a size class.

D gene: .; CDR3 length: 16; clone size: .; J gene: TRBJ2-3; V gene: TRBV6-5; CDR3 DNA: TGTGCCAGCAGTTACTCGACCGGGACACGCACAGATACGCAGTATTTT; CDR3 protein: CASSYSTGTRTDTQYF
D gene: .; CDR3 length: 17; clone size: .; J gene: TRBJ2-2; V gene: TRBV7-2; CDR3 DNA: TGTGCCAGCAGCTCCCCCGGGGGGCCGTTGCACACCGGGGAGCTGTTTTTT; CDR3 protein: CASSSPGGPLHTGELFF
D gene: .; CDR3 length: 14; clone size: .; J gene: TRBJ2-7; V gene: TRBV20-1; CDR3 DNA: TGCAGTGCTAGTTCGGCGCAGACTGCCTACGAGCAGTACTTC; CDR3 protein: CSASSAQTAYEQYF
D gene: .; CDR3 length: 16; clone size: .; J gene: TRBJ1-1; V gene: TRBV5-5; CDR3 DNA: TGTGCCAGCAGCCTGACAGCCCGGGAGGCTAACACTGAAGCTTTCTTT; CDR3 protein: CASSLTAREANTEAFF
D gene: TRBD1; CDR3 length: 15; clone size: .; J gene: TRBJ1-1; V gene: TRBV11-3; CDR3 DNA: TGTGCCAGCAGCCCTGGGCCCGGGACAGGGACTGAAGCTTTCTTT; CDR3 protein: CASSPGPGTGTEAFF
D gene: .; CDR3 length: 16; clone size: .; J gene: TRBJ1-2; V gene: TRBV19; CDR3 DNA: TGTGCCAGTAGTAGTAGGACATTATCACCTCGAAGGGGCTACACCTTC; CDR3 protein: CASSSRTLSPRRGYTF
D gene: .; CDR3 length: 13; clone size: .; J gene: TRBJ2-5; V gene: TRBV7-9; CDR3 DNA: TGTGCCAGCGAGCCCCCTAGCGTAGAGACCCAGTACTTC; CDR3 protein: CASEPPSVETQYF
D gene: .; CDR3 length: 12; clone size: .; J gene: TRBJ1-2; V gene: TRBV2; CDR3 DNA: TGTGCCAGCAGTGAAACCGGCTATGGCTACACCTTC; CDR3 protein: CASSETGYGYTF
D gene: TRBD1; CDR3 length: 13; clone size: .; J gene: TRBJ1-2; V gene: TRBV19; CDR3 DNA: TGTGCCAGTAGTCTTGGACAGGGCTATGGCTACACCTTC; CDR3 protein: CASSLGQGYGYTF
D gene: TRBD1; CDR3 length: 15; clone size: .; J gene: TRBJ1-5; V gene: TRBV5-8; CDR3 DNA: TGTGCCAGCACCCGGTGGACAGGGAAGAGTCAGCCCCAGCATTTT; CDR3 protein: CASTRWTGKSQPQHF
D gene: TRBD2; CDR3 length: 16; clone size: .; J gene: TRBJ2-5; V gene: TRBV6-5; CDR3 DNA: TGTGCCAGCAGTTTTAGGAGCGGGGACCTCCAAGAGACCCAGTACTTC; CDR3 protein: CASSFRSGDLQETQYF
D gene: .; CDR3 length: 12; clone size: .; J gene: TRBJ1-2; V gene: TRBV9; CDR3 DNA: TGTGCCAGCACCGTCCCAGGGAACGGCTACACCTTC; CDR3 protein: CASTVPGNGYTF
D gene: .; CDR3 length: 14; clone size: many; J gene: TRBJ2-7; V gene: TRBV19; CDR3 DNA: TGTGCCAGTAGTACCTTACAGGAAACGGGCGAGCAGTACTTC; CDR3 protein: CASSTLQETGEQYF
D gene: .; CDR3 length: 14; clone size: .; J gene: TRBJ1-1; V gene: TRBV5-1; CDR3 DNA: TGCGCCAGCAGCTATACAGGGAAGAACACTGAAGCTTTCTTT; CDR3 protein: CASSYTGKNTEAFF
D gene: .; CDR3 length: 13; clone size: .; J gene: TRBJ2-5; V gene: TRBV2; CDR3 DNA: TGTGCCAGCAGTCCCCAGATCCAAGAGACCCAGTACTTC; CDR3 protein: CASSPQIQETQYF
D gene: .; CDR3 length: 13; clone size: .; J gene: TRBJ1-2; V gene: TRBV5-1; CDR3 DNA: TGCGCCAGCAGCGTTAGGGGGACGCATGGCTACACCTTC; CDR3 protein: CASSVRGTHGYTF
D gene: .; CDR3 length: 14; clone size: .; J gene: TRBJ2-7; V gene: TRBV14; CDR3 DNA: TGTGCCAGCAGCCAAGAACTACACCCCTACGAGCAGTACTTC; CDR3 protein: CASSQELHPYEQYF
D gene: TRBD2; CDR3 length: 16; clone size: .; J gene: TRBJ2-2; V gene: TRBV24-1; CDR3 DNA: TGTGCCACCAGTGAGACTAGCGGGAGTATAGCCGGGGAGCTGTTTTTT; CDR3 protein: CATSETSGSIAGELFF
D gene: .; CDR3 length: 15; clone size: .; J gene: TRBJ1-2; V gene: TRBV7-2; CDR3 DNA: TGTGCCAGCAACCTAGGGGGGGGAGCTAACTATGGCTACACCTTC; CDR3 protein: CASNLGGGANYGYTF
D gene: TRBD1; CDR3 length: 14; clone size: .; J gene: TRBJ2-1; V gene: TRBV2; CDR3 DNA: TGTGCCAGCAGTGGACAGGGGCCATCCAATGAGCAGTTCTTC; CDR3 protein: CASSGQGPSNEQFF
D gene: TRBD1; CDR3 length: 17; clone size: .; J gene: TRBJ1-2; V gene: TRBV5-1; CDR3 DNA: TGCGCCAGCAGCTTGGCTCAGGGGGCTGTCGAAGGGTATGGCTACACCTTC; CDR3 protein: CASSLAQGAVEGYGYTF
D gene: TRBD1; CDR3 length: 16; clone size: .; J gene: TRBJ2-7; V gene: TRBV3-1/TRBV3-2; CDR3 DNA: TGTGCCAGCAGCCAAGAGAGACAGGGTGGAGGCTACGAGCAGTACTTC; CDR3 protein: CASSQERQGGGYEQYF
D gene: .; CDR3 length: 16; clone size: .; J gene: TRBJ2-3; V gene: TRBV4-1; CDR3 DNA: TGCGCCAGCAGCCAAGGCACTAGGGGGAACGGGGATACGCAGTATTTT; CDR3 protein: CASSQGTRGNGDTQYF
D gene: .; CDR3 length: 13; clone size: .; J gene: TRBJ1-1; V gene: TRBV19; CDR3 DNA: TGTGCCAGTAGTATGTCAGAGAACACTGAAGCTTTCTTT; CDR3 protein: CASSMSENTEAFF
D gene: TRBD1; CDR3 length: 14; clone size: .; J gene: TRBJ1-1; V gene: TRBV19; CDR3 DNA: TGTGCCAGTAGTCCGGGGACAGGGAGCACTGAAGCTTTCTTT; CDR3 protein: CASSPGTGSTEAFF
D gene: .; CDR3 length: 13; clone size: few; J gene: TRBJ1-1; V gene: TRBV6-6; CDR3 DNA: TGTGCCAGCAGGAGGGTGATGAACACTGAAGCTTTCTTT; CDR3 protein: CASRRVMNTEAFF
D gene: TRBD1; CDR3 length: 14; clone size: once; J gene: TRBJ1-1; V gene: TRBV29-1; CDR3 DNA: TGCAGCGTCCGGACAGGGGGCTTGGACACTGAAGCTTTCTTT; CDR3 protein: CSVRTGGLDTEAFF
D gene: .; CDR3 length: 12; clone size: .; J gene: TRBJ1-3; V gene: TRBV3-1/TRBV3-2; CDR3 DNA: TGTGCCAGCAGCCCCTTAGGAAACACCATATATTTT; CDR3 protein: CASSPLGNTIYF
D gene: .; CDR3 length: 15; clone size: .; J gene: TRBJ1-2; V gene: TRBV3-1/TRBV3-2; CDR3 DNA: TGTGCCAGCAGCCAGAAACAGGGAGCAAACTATGGCTACACCTTC; CDR3 protein: CASSQKQGANYGYTF
D gene: TRBD1; CDR3 length: 14; clone size: .; J gene: TRBJ1-1; V gene: TRBV19; CDR3 DNA: TGTGCCAGTAGCAAGCAGGGGGGGAACACTGAAGCTTTCTTT; CDR3 protein: CASSKQGGNTEAFF
D gene: .; CDR3 length: 17; clone size: .; J gene: TRBJ1-3; V gene: TRBV9; CDR3 DNA: TGTGCCAGCAGCCCTCGACAGTTCGCGTACTCTGGAAACACCATATATTTT; CDR3 protein: CASSPRQFAYSGNTIYF
D gene: .; CDR3 length: 16; clone size: .; J gene: TRBJ1-1; V gene: TRBV5-1; CDR3 DNA: TGCGCCAGCAGCTTGGATATTCGGGGGGCAGTAACTGAAGCTTTCTTT; CDR3 protein: CASSLDIRGAVTEAFF
D gene: .; CDR3 length: 16; clone size: .; J gene: TRBJ1-2; V gene: TRBV5-5; CDR3 DNA: TGTGCCAGCAGCTTGGACGGCAGGCCGGACTACTATGGCTACACCTTC; CDR3 protein: CASSLDGRPDYYGYTF
D gene: TRBD1; CDR3 length: 15; clone size: .; J gene: TRBJ2-4; V gene: TRBV28; CDR3 DNA: TGTGCCAGCAGTCCAACGGACAGGGCGAGTGGCATTCAGTACTTC; CDR3 protein: CASSPTDRASGIQYF
D gene: .; CDR3 length: 10; clone size: .; J gene: TRBJ1-6; V gene: TRBV7-3; CDR3 DNA: TGTGCCAGCAGCCCCGGGCCCCTCCACTTT; CDR3 protein: CASSPGPLHF
D gene: TRBD1; CDR3 length: 14; clone size: .; J gene: TRBJ1-1; V gene: TRBV13; CDR3 DNA: TGTGCCAGCAGCAACGGACAGGGGCGCACTGAAGCTTTCTTT; CDR3 protein: CASSNGQGRTEAFF
D gene: .; CDR3 length: 15; clone size: .; J gene: TRBJ2-3; V gene: TRBV27; CDR3 DNA: TGTGCCAGCAGTTCCCAACTAGTTTTCATGGATACGCAGTATTTT; CDR3 protein: CASSSQLVFMDTQYF
D gene: .; CDR3 length: 18; clone size: .; J gene: TRBJ1-5; V gene: TRBV21-1; CDR3 DNA: TGTGCCAGCAGAGCAATTATGGGGGCTCCCCTCTACTATCAGCCCCAGCATTTT; CDR3 protein: CASRAIMGAPLYYQPQHF
D gene: TRBD1; CDR3 length: 13; clone size: .; J gene: TRBJ2-3; V gene: TRBV5-4; CDR3 DNA: TGTGCCAGCAGCTTCAGGGGGCAAGATACGCAGTATTTT; CDR3 protein: CASSFRGQDTQYF
D gene: TRBD2; CDR3 length: 18; clone size: .; J gene: TRBJ2-3; V gene: TRBV13; CDR3 DNA: TGTGCCAGCAGCTCCGGGACTAGCGGGAGGCCCGGGGCAGATACGCAGTATTTT; CDR3 protein: CASSSGTSGRPGADTQYF
D gene: TRBD2; CDR3 length: 15; clone size: .; J gene: TRBJ2-2; V gene: TRBV28; CDR3 DNA: TGTGCCAGCAGTATCCTCAAGGGAGGGGCCGGGGAGCTGTTTTTT; CDR3 protein: CASSILKGGAGELFF
D gene: .; CDR3 length: 15; clone size: .; J gene: TRBJ1-6; V gene: TRBV15; CDR3 DNA: TGTGCCACCAGCAGAGTCGGAGGAACTCGGTCACCCCTCCACTTT; CDR3 protein: CATSRVGGTRSPLHF
D gene: .; CDR3 length: 16; clone size: .; J gene: TRBJ2-2; V gene: TRBV19; CDR3 DNA: TGTGCCAGTAGTCCCTGGGGACAAATTAACACCGGGGAGCTGTTTTTT; CDR3 protein: CASSPWGQINTGELFF
D gene: .; CDR3 length: 15; clone size: .; J gene: TRBJ2-1; V gene: TRBV6-1; CDR3 DNA: TGTGCCAGCAGTGAAGACGGGGAGCCCTACAATGAGCAGTTCTTC; CDR3 protein: CASSEDGEPYNEQFF
D gene: .; CDR3 length: 15; clone size: .; J gene: TRBJ1-1; V gene: TRBV4-2; CDR3 DNA: TGTGCCAGCAGCCAAGAGGGACACCCGAACACTGAAGCTTTCTTT; CDR3 protein: CASSQEGHPNTEAFF